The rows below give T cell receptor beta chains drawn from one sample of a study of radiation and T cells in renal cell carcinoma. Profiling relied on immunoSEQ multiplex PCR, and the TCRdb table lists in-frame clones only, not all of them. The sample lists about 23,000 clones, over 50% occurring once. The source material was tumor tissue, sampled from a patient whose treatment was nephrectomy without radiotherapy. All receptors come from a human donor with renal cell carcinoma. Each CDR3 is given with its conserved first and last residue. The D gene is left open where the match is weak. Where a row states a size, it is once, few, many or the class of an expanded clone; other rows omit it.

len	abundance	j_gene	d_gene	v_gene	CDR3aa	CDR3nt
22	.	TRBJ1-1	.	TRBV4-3	CASSQERRNSLGATVRNTEAFF	TGCGCCAGCAGCCAAGAACGTCGGAATAGCCTAGGCGCGACGGTTAGGAACACTGAAGCTTTCTTT
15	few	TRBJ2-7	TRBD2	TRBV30	CAWSREAGGFYEQYF	TGTGCCTGGAGTCGAGAAGCGGGGGGTTTCTACGAGCAGTACTTC
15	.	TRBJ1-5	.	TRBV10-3	CAISEAGIDNQPQHF	TGTGCCATCAGTGAGGCGGGGATAGACAATCAGCCCCAGCATTTT
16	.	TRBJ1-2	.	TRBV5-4	CASSLLGSGANYGYTF	TGTGCCAGCAGCTTGCTAGGGTCGGGAGCTAACTATGGCTACACCTTC
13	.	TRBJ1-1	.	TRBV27	CASSLSRTYEAFF	TGTGCCAGCAGTTTATCTCGAACCTATGAAGCTTTCTTT
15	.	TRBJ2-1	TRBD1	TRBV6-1	CASTPDRGGVRGQFF	TGTGCCAGCACCCCCGACAGGGGTGGTGTACGGGGGCAGTTCTTC
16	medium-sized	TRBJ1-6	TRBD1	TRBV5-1	CASSSGQGTYNSPLHF	TGCGCCAGCAGCTCGGGACAGGGAACTTATAATTCACCCCTCCACTTT
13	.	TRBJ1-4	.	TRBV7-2	CASGAGGGEKLFF	TGTGCCAGCGGGGCCGGGGGTGGTGAAAAACTGTTTTTT
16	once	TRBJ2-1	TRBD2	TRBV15	CATSSPSGGGANEQFF	TGTGCCACCAGCAGCCCCTCGGGAGGGGGGGCGAATGAGCAGTTCTTC
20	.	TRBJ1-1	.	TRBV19	CARPSFKQRKRTLKNTEAFF	TGTGCCAGACCCTCATTTAAACAGCGAAAGCGCACCCTTAAAAACACTGAAGCTTTCTTT
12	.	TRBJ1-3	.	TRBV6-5	CASSQNGNTIYF	TGTGCCAGCAGTCAAAATGGAAACACCATATATTTT
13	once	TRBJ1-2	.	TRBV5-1	CASSLGSGDGYTF	TGCGCCAGCAGCTTGGGGTCCGGGGATGGCTACACCTTC
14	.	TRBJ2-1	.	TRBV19	CASSMVMLYNEQFF	TGTGCCAGTAGTATGGTTATGTTATACAATGAGCAGTTCTTC
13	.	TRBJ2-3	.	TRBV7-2	CASSLAYTDTQYF	TGTGCCAGCAGCTTAGCGTACACAGATACGCAGTATTTT
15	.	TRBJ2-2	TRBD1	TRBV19	CASSIASRTGGELFF	TGTGCCAGTAGTATAGCATCGAGGACAGGGGGCGAGCTGTTTTTT
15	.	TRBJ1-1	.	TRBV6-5	CASSIREGVNTEAFF	TGTGCCAGCAGTATCCGGGAAGGAGTGAACACTGAAGCTTTCTTT
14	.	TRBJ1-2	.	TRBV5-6	CASSSVEGHYGYTF	TGTGCCAGCAGCTCGGTAGAAGGCCACTATGGCTACACCTTC
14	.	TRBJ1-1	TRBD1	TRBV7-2	CASEKGTGVTEAFF	TGTGCCAGCGAGAAAGGGACAGGGGTCACTGAAGCTTTCTTT
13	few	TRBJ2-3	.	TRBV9	CASTVGPRDTQYF	TGTGCCAGCACGGTGGGACCACGGGATACGCAGTATTTT
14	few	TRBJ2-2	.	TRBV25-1	CASSELWNTGELFF	TGTGCCAGCAGTGAATTATGGAATACCGGGGAGCTGTTTTTT
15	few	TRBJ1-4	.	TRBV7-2	CASSRDSATNEKLFF	TGTGCCAGCAGCCGTGACAGTGCAACTAATGAAAAACTGTTTTTT
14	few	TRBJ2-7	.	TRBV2	CASKPQGPTYEQYF	TGTGCCAGCAAGCCTCAGGGCCCCACCTACGAGCAGTACTTC
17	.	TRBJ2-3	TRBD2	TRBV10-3	CAISEGTSGGGSDTQYF	TGTGCCATCAGTGAAGGGACTAGCGGGGGGGGGTCAGATACGCAGTATTTT
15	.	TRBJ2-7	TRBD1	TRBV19	CASSPGTGTGLEQYF	TGTGCCAGTAGTCCTGGGACAGGGACGGGTCTCGAGCAGTACTTC
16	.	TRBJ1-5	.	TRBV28	CASSVNPILRNQPQHF	TGTGCCAGCAGTGTAAACCCGATTCTCCGAAATCAGCCCCAGCATTTT
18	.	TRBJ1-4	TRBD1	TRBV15	CATSRVRTGSSTNEKLFF	TGTGCCACCAGCAGAGTTCGGACAGGGTCGTCAACTAATGAAAAACTGTTTTTT
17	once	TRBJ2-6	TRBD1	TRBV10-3	CASRGTEGSSGANVLTF	TGTGCCAGCAGGGGGACCGAGGGTAGCTCTGGGGCCAACGTCCTGACTTTC